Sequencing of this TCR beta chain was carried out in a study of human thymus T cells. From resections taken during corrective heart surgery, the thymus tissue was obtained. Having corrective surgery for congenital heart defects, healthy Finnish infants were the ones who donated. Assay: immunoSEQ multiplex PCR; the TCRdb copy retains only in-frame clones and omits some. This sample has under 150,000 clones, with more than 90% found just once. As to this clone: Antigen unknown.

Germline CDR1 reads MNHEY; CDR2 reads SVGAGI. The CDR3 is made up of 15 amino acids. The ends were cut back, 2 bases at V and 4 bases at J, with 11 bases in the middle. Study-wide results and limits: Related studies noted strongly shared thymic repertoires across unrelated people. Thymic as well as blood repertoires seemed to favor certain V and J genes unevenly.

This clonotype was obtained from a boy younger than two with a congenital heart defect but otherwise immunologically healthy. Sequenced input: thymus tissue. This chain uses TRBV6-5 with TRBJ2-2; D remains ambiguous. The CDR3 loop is CASSYGQEPTGELFF. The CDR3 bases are TGTGCCAGCAGTTACGGGCAGGAGCCCACCGGGGAGCTGTTTTTT.